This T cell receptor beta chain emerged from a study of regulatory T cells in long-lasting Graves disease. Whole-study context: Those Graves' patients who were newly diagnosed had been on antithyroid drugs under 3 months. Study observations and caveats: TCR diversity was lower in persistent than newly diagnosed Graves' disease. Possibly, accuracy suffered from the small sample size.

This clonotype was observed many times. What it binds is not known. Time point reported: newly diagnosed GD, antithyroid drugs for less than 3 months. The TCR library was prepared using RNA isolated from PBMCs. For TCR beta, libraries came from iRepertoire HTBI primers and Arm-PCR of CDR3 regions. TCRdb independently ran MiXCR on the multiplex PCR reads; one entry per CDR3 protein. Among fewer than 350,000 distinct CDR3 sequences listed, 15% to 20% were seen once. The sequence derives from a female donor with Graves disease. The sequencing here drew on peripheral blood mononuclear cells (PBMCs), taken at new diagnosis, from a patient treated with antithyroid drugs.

The CDR3 region has the DNA TGTGCCAGCAGTGTATCAAGGGCAGGGGCGAACACCGGGGAGCTGTTTTTT. As protein: CASSVSRAGANTGELFF. The chain carries TRBV2 and TRBJ2-2, with D possibly TRBD1 on 6 matching bases. Per germline, CDR1 SNHLY and CDR2 FYNNEI. Trimming cost V 4 bases and J 0 bases, with 15 bases left between them. This CDR3 contains 17 residues.